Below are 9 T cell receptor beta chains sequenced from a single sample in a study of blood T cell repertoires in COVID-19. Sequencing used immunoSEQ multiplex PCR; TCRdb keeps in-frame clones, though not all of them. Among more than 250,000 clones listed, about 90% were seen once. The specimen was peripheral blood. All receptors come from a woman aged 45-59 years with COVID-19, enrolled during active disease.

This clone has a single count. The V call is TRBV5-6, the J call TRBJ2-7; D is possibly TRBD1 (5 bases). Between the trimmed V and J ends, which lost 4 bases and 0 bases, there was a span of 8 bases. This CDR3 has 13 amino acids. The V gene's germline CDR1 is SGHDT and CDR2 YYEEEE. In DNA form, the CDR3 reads TGTGCCAGCAGCCCGGACATCTCCTACGAGCAGTACTTC. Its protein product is CASSPDISYEQYF.

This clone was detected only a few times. DNA of the CDR3: TGTGCCAGCAGCTCCCGCAGGACAGGGGTTAACGACGAGCAGTACTTC. Its protein product is CASSSRRTGVNDEQYF. The chain links TRBV7-9 to TRBJ2-7, with 9 bases matching TRBD1. Looked up from germline, CDR1 is SEHNR and CDR2 is FQNEAQ (reference sequence). V shed 4 bases and J 5 bases; nucleotides not matched to a gene: 12. The length of the CDR3 is 16 residues.

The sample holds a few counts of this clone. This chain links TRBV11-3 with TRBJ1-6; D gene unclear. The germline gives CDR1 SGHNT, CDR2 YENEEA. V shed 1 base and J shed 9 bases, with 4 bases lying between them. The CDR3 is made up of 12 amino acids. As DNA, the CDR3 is TGTGCCAGCAGCTTAGGAGGTTCACCCCTCCACTTT. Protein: CASSLGGSPLHF. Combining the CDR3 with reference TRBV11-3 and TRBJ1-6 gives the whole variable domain EAGVVQSPRYKIIEKKQPVAFWCNPISGHNTLYWYLQNLGQGPELLIRYENEEAVDDSQLPKDRFSAERLKGVDSTLKIQPAELGDSAVYLCASSLGGSPLHFGNGTRLTVT.

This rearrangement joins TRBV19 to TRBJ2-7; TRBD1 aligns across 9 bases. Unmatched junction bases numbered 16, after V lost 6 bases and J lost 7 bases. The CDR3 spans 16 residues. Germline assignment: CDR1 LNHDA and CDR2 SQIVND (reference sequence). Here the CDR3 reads CASSISAGTGLEEQYF. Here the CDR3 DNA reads TGTGCCAGTAGCATATCCGCGGGGACAGGGCTAGAAGAGCAGTACTTC.

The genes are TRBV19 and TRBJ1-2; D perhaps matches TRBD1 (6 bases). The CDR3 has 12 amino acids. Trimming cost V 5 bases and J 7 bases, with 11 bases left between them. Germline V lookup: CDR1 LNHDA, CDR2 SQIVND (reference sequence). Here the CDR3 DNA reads TGTGCCAGTAGTGTTACAGGGAGTGGCTACACCTTC. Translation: CASSVTGSGYTF.

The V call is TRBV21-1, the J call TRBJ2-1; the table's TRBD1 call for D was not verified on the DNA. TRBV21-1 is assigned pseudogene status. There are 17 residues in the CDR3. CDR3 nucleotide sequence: TGTGCCAGCAGCAAAATTGAACCGGGACAGGGAGACAATGAGCAGTTCTTC. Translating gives CASSKIEPGQGDNEQFF.

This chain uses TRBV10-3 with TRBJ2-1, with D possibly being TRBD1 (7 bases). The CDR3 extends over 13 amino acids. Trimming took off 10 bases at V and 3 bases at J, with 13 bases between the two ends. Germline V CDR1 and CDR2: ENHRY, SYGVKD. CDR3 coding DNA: TGTGCCACCGCGGGACAGAGCTACAATGAGCAGTTCTTC. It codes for CATAGQSYNEQFF.

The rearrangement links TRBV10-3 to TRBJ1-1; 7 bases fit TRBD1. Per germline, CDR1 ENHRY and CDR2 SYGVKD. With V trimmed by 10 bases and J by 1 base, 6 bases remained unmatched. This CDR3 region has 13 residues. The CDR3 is CATRTGPNTEAFF. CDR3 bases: TGTGCCACAAGGACAGGACCGAACACTGAAGCTTTCTTT.

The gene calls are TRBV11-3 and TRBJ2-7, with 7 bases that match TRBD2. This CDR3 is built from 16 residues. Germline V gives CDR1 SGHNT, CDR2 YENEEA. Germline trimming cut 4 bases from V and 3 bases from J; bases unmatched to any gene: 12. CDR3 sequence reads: CASSWGGMGQSYEQYF. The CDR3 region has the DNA TGTGCCAGCAGCTGGGGAGGGATGGGCCAGAGCTACGAGCAGTACTTC. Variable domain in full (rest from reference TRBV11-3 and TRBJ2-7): EAGVVQSPRYKIIEKKQPVAFWCNPISGHNTLYWYLQNLGQGPELLIRYENEEAVDDSQLPKDRFSAERLKGVDSTLKIQPAELGDSAVYLCASSWGGMGQSYEQYFGPGTRLTVT.